Below, one T cell receptor (beta chain) is given with its context. The antigen is undetermined. Clones were read by immunoSEQ multiplex PCR, and TCRdb kept only the in-frame ones, dropping some. The sample records about 120,000 clones, around 96% being singletons. The sample is drawn from a study of graft-versus-host responses after intestinal transplantation. On the study more broadly: Isolated intestinal, liver-intestinal, or multivisceral transplants had been given to the recipients. After anti-thymocyte globulin induction, recipients took tacrolimus and steroids for 2 to 3 years. Study outcomes and limitations: Early after transplant, HvG clones declined as circulating GvH clones peaked. Some GvH clones appeared in ileal mucosa or blood before recipient bone marrow.

Germline CDR1 reads ENHRY; CDR2 reads SYGVKD. CDR3 size: 11 residues. Between the trimmed V and J ends, which lost 9 bases and 5 bases, there was a span of 10 bases. The TCR originated in a human donor who received an intestinal transplant. The sample here was unstimulated CD8+ T cells sorted from spleen or lymph node cells, taken before intestinal transplant. The chain links TRBV10-3 to TRBJ2-5, with unresolved D. For the CDR3, the DNA is TGTGCCATAGCCTTAGGGGAGACCCAGTACTTC. It is translated as CAIALGETQYF.